The next 30 T cell receptor beta chains were all read from a single sample in a study of regulatory T cells in long-lasting Graves disease (dated by TCRdb to the early 2020s). Read against the paper, the sample's time point label means: newly diagnosed GD, antithyroid drugs for less than 3 months. RNA was extracted from PBMCs in TRIzol for both TCR sequencing and RNA sequencing. Libraries were made using multiplex PCR. The sample was run on an Illumina HiSeq 4000. iRepertoire HTBI primers and Arm-PCR amplification of CDR3 regions were used to construct TCR beta libraries. TCRdb reprocessing: public reads trimmed at Q25 with fastp, clones called with MiXCR, in-frame beta chains kept. CDR3 protein duplicates are merged, each entry listing the most common genes and DNA. This sample lists about 420,000 distinct CDR3 sequences; about 17% were detected once. Of the sample, approximately 22% falls within the top ten clones.

The same data also went into a second study, on T cells in Graves' hyperthyroidism and ophthalmopathy.

Sequenced here: peripheral blood mononuclear cells (PBMCs), sampled at new diagnosis, from a patient treated with antithyroid drugs. The receptor source for this set is a woman aged 18-29 years with Graves disease. Donor details come from another sample of the same person, matched by shared clones.

This sequence joins TRBV27 and TRBJ2-2, with 16 bases identical to TRBD2. Trimming removed 3 bases from V and 4 bases from J; junction bases left unmatched: 5. From germline, CDR1 is MNHEY and CDR2 SMNVEV (reference sequence). The CDR3 extends over 18 amino acids. This chain's CDR3 is CASSLGLAGGPGTGELFF. Written as DNA, the CDR3 is TGTGCCAGCAGTTTGGGACTAGCGGGAGGGCCTGGCACCGGGGAGCTGTTTTTT.

This clonotype was seen a few times. The rearrangement uses TRBV27 and TRBJ2-7; unclear D gene. The CDR3 spans 15 residues. CDR1 is MNHEY, CDR2 SMNVEV, per germline (reference sequence). Trimming took 3 bases from V and 0 from J, leaving 12 bases between them. This CDR3 is CASSLRWGSSYEQYF. The CDR3 DNA sequence: TGTGCCAGCAGTTTGAGGTGGGGAAGCTCCTACGAGCAGTACTTC.

This clonotype was observed many times. This chain links TRBV5-8 with TRBJ2-7, with D possibly being TRBD2 (6 bases). V lost 1 base to trimming and J lost 2 bases, with 13 bases between them. The CDR3 length is 15 residues. Germline V gene data show CDR1 as SGHTS and CDR2 as YDEGEE. CDR3 coding DNA: TGTGCCAGCAGCTTGAGGGACTCGGGGACCTACGAGCAGTACTTC. Translation gives CASSLRDSGTYEQYF.

This clonotype was seen more than once but under ten times. This chain joins TRBV28 and TRBJ2-1; 8 bases match TRBD2. J gave up 7 bases and V 6 bases, and 17 bases lay outside the gene matches. The CDR3 runs 17 residues. Germline V gene lookup returns CDR1 MDHEN and CDR2 SYDVKM. CDR3 region: CASRTLAGGYNRNEQFF. DNA of the CDR3: TGTGCCAGCAGAACCCTTGCGGGGGGCTATAATCGTAATGAGCAGTTCTTC.

A word on this clonotype: Possible read error: a much larger clone is one base away. V and J are TRBV7-2 and TRBJ2-1; possibly TRBD1 for D (5 bases). The CDR3 runs to 14 residues. Looked up from germline, CDR1 is SGHTA and CDR2 is FQGNSA. V was trimmed by 5 bases and J by 10 bases, leaving 18 bases between them. The CDR3: CASSPKNTGYEQFF. CDR3 nucleotides: TGTGCCAGCAGCCCTAAAAATACAGGCTACGAGCAGTTCTTC.

This clonotype was recorded a few times. Here the CDR3 DNA reads TGTGCCAGCAGCTTAGGCTTTAAGGGGCCGGGCTCTGGGGCCAACGTCCTGACTTTC. Its translation: CASSLGFKGPGSGANVLTF. The V call is TRBV7-2, the J call TRBJ2-6; a weak D match, TRBD1 (5 bases). The CDR3 has 19 amino acids. Germline CDR1 reads SGHTA; CDR2 reads FQGNSA. Trimming stripped 1 base from V and 0 bases from J, with 16 bases between.

This chain connects TRBV6-1 to TRBJ1-1; D not resolved. Germline V gene sequence: CDR1 MNHNS, CDR2 SASEGT. Trimming pared 6 bases from V and 5 bases from J, leaving 13 bases between. The CDR3 extends over 13 amino acids. CDR3 sequence (DNA): TGTGCCAGCAGCCCCTTAGGTCCAACTGAAGCTTTCTTT. Protein: CASSPLGPTEAFF.

This chain connects TRBV10-3 to TRBJ2-7; either TRBD1 or TRBD2 may supply D (5 bases each). CDR1 and CDR2 (germline): ENHRY, SYGVKD. V lost 8 bases and J 9 bases, leaving 17 bases between the germline ends. The length of the CDR3 is 12 residues. In nucleotides, the CDR3 is TGTGCCATCGGCAGGGAACTAAGCGGGCAGTACTTC. Protein product: CAIGRELSGQYF.

In this sample, this clonotype turned up many times. This rearrangement joins TRBV28 to TRBJ2-1; 8 positions match TRBD2. The CDR3 sequence is 18 residues long. Per germline, CDR1 MDHEN and CDR2 SYDVKM. V lost 9 bases, J lost 3 bases, and 19 bases stayed unmatched. The CDR3 DNA is TGTGCCAGTCCCCCCACGCCGGGAGGGTTTTCGGGCTACAATGAGCAGTTCTTC. Its translation is CASPPTPGGFSGYNEQFF.

This clonotype occurred a few times. This sequence joins TRBV2 and TRBJ2-7; 8 nucleotides line up with TRBD2. CDR3 length equals 12 residues. Germline-derived CDR1 and CDR2 are SNHLY and FYNNEI. The V and J ends lost 7 bases and 4 bases, in that order; junction bases with no gene match: 3. The CDR3 coding sequence is TGTGCCAGCAAGGCTAGCGGGTACGAGCAGTACTTC. Its protein is CASKASGYEQYF.

This clonotype was detected many times. The V and J genes are TRBV11-3 and TRBJ2-2; a possible D gene is TRBD1 (6 bases). The CDR3 is 14 residues long. The germline V gene has CDR1 SGHNT and CDR2 YENEEA. The ends were cut back, 0 bases at V and 5 bases at J, with 7 bases in the middle. In DNA form, the CDR3 reads TGTGCCAGCAGCTTAGAAAGGGGGACCGGGGAGCTGTTTTTT. Its translation: CASSLERGTGELFF. Using reference TRBV11-3 and TRBJ2-2 for the parts outside the CDR3, the full variable domain is EAGVVQSPRYKIIEKKQPVAFWCNPISGHNTLYWYLQNLGQGPELLIRYENEEAVDDSQLPKDRFSAERLKGVDSTLKIQPAELGDSAVYLCASSLERGTGELFFGEGSRLTVL.

This clonotype came up many times. This sequence joins TRBV3-1 and TRBJ1-2; 9 bases line up with TRBD1. The CDR3 loop spans 16 amino acids. The germline gives CDR1 LGHDT, CDR2 YNNKEL (reference sequence). The trim removed 3 bases at V and 4 bases at J, leaving 9 bases unmatched. As DNA, the CDR3 is TGTGCCAGCAGCCAGTTTGAGTCGGGACAGGGCTATGGCTACACCTTC. Residues: CASSQFESGQGYGYTF. Complete variable domain (other parts from reference TRBV3-1 and TRBJ1-2): DTAVSQTPKYLVTQMGNDKSIKCEQNLGHDTMYWYKQDSKKFLKIMFSYNNKELIINETVPNRFSPKSPDKAHLNLHINSLELGDSAVYFCASSQFESGQGYGYTFGSGTRLTVV.

For this clonotype: The germline gene is not matched at one end of the junction; a read error may be the cause. CDR3 DNA: TGCGGCGTTCTGGAGGGGAGCAATGAGCAGTTCTTC. It yields the protein CGVLEGSNEQFF. This sequence joins TRBV29-1 and TRBJ2-1, with D perhaps TRBD2 (6 bases). In germline, CDR1 is SQVTM, CDR2 ANQGSEA. This CDR3 is built from 12 residues.

The chain combines TRBV29-1 with TRBJ2-1; perhaps D is TRBD1 or TRBD2 (6 bases each). Germline V gene sequence: CDR1 SQVTM, CDR2 ANQGSEA. The CDR3 extends over 11 amino acids. V lost 3 bases, J lost 8 bases, and 8 bases lay in between. The CDR3 coding sequence is TGCAGCGTTGAGGAGGGGGATGAGCAGTTCTTC. This sequence encodes CSVEEGDEQFF.

This clonotype was counted many times. This rearrangement joins TRBV10-3 to TRBJ2-7; TRBD2 matches at 11 bases. The germline CDR1 and CDR2 sequences are ENHRY and SYGVKD. The length of the CDR3 is 15 residues. The ends lost 2 bases at V and 5 bases at J; junction bases unmatched: 5. CDR3 region: CAISELAGGENEQYF. Written as DNA, the CDR3 is TGTGCCATCAGTGAGCTAGCGGGAGGTGAGAACGAGCAGTACTTC.

This sequence joins TRBV5-5 and TRBJ1-1; D unclear. Trimming removed 3 bases at V and 9 bases at J, with 12 bases between. Per the germline V gene, CDR1 is SGHKS and CDR2 is YYEKEE (reference sequence). This CDR3 has 12 amino acids. CDR3 in amino acids: CASSSTGSKAFF. CDR3 bases: TGTGCCAGCAGCTCTACGGGGTCTAAAGCTTTCTTT.

This clonotype was picked up a small number of times. The chain joins TRBV11-2 to TRBJ1-2, with D hard to call. Germline assignment: CDR1 SGHAT and CDR2 FQNNGV. Deletions cut 5 bases from V and 6 bases from J, with 16 bases between. The CDR3 loop spans 14 amino acids. The CDR3 DNA is TGTGCCAGCAGCGCTTCCGGTCTCGTACATGGCTACACCTTC. Translation gives CASSASGLVHGYTF.

This clonotype appeared many times. V and J are TRBV6-2 or TRBV6-3 and TRBJ2-3, with 7 bases matching TRBD1. CDR3 length equals 17 residues. V shed 5 bases and J 0 bases; nucleotides not matched to a gene: 11. Germline-derived CDR1 and CDR2 are MNHEY and SVGEGT. Here the CDR3 DNA reads TGTGCCAGCAGTAGAAAATACAGGGGATGGAGCACAGATACGCAGTATTTT. It codes for CASSRKYRGWSTDTQYF.

The chain carries TRBV29-1 and TRBJ2-3; TRBD2 matches 9 bases. Per germline, CDR1 SQVTM and CDR2 ANQGSEA. J lost 4 bases, V lost 2 bases, and 7 bases had no gene match. CDR3 length: 15 residues. DNA of the CDR3: TGCAGCGTTGAAAAACCGGGACTAGCTGCAGATACGCAGTATTTT. Translated, it gives CSVEKPGLAADTQYF.

CDR3 sequence reads: CASSSLGRTGPEQYF. In nucleotides, the CDR3 is TGTGCCAGCAGCTCCTTGGGCCGGACCGGCCCCGAGCAGTACTTC. This chain joins TRBV11-2 and TRBJ2-7, with D hard to call. V lost 4 bases and J 6 bases, leaving 19 bases between the germline ends. CDR3 length equals 15 residues. CDR1 is SGHAT, CDR2 FQNNGV, per germline.

The rearrangement joins TRBV15 to TRBJ2-1; TRBD2 aligns across 8 bases. The germline gives CDR1 LNHNV, CDR2 YYDKDF (reference sequence). Losses at the gene ends were 1 base for V and 5 bases for J; bases not matched to a gene: 7. This CDR3 contains 16 residues. Here the CDR3 DNA reads TGTGCCACCAGCAGAGGAGGTCTAGCGGGTCACAATGAGCAGTTCTTC. Translated, it gives CATSRGGLAGHNEQFF.

V is TRBV5-6 and J is TRBJ1-1; D is unclear. V gave up 0 bases and J gave up 5 bases, with 14 bases separating them. The CDR3 is 15 amino acids. CDR1 is SGHDT and CDR2 is YYEEEE in the germline V gene. The CDR3 DNA is TGTGCCAGCAGCTTGGTTACCTTTAGAGAGACTGAAGCTTTCTTT. Its translation: CASSLVTFRETEAFF. The full variable domain, rest sourced from reference TRBV5-6 and TRBJ1-1, is DAGVTQSPTHLIKTRGQQVTLRCSPKSGHDTVSWYQQALGQGPQFIFQYYEEEERQRGNFPDRFSGHQFPNYSSELNVNALLLGDSALYLCASSLVTFRETEAFFGQGTRLTVV.

The table lists this clonotype with a few counts. This chain uses TRBV29-1 with TRBJ2-7; D is unclear. CDR3 size: 11 residues. V lost 6 bases to trimming and J lost 0 bases, with 6 bases between them. CDR1 and CDR2 (germline): SQVTM, ANQGSEA. Here the CDR3 reads CSVQSSYEQYF. As DNA, the CDR3 is TGCAGCGTGCAAAGCTCCTACGAGCAGTACTTC.

This clonotype has more than one count but fewer than ten. The chain uses TRBV6-2 or TRBV6-3 and TRBJ2-7; 7 nucleotides match TRBD2. The CDR3 extends over 17 amino acids. The trim removed 0 bases at V and 6 bases at J, leaving 14 bases unmatched. Germline CDR1 is MNHEY and CDR2 is SVGEGT. CDR3 protein: CASSYSGSRAGESEQYF. The CDR3 DNA sequence: TGTGCCAGCAGTTACTCCGGTAGTCGGGCGGGAGAAAGCGAGCAGTACTTC.

The V call is TRBV13, the J call TRBJ2-7, with D possibly TRBD1 on 5 matching bases. Germline assignment: CDR1 PRHDT and CDR2 FYEKMQ (reference sequence). The CDR3 has 14 residues. Trimming cost V 10 bases and J 7 bases, with 23 bases left between them. CDR3 protein: CATLERQSHGEQYF. CDR3 DNA sequence: TGTGCCACTCTGGAACGACAGTCCCATGGAGAGCAGTACTTC. Full variable domain (outside the CDR3, taken from reference TRBV13 and TRBJ2-7): AAGVIQSPRHLIKEKRETATLKCYPIPRHDTVYWYQQGPGQDPQFLISFYEKMQSDKGSIPDRFSAQQFSDYHSELNMSSLELGDSALYFCATLERQSHGEQYFGPGTRLTVT.

Many counts were recorded for this clonotype. The chain recombines TRBV29-1 with TRBJ1-2; TRBD1 aligns across 9 bases. Germline V gene lookup returns CDR1 SQVTM and CDR2 ANQGSEA. V lost 4 bases to trimming and J lost 8 bases; unmatched junction nucleotides: 11. CDR3 length: 14 residues. CDR3 protein: CSVGGVGQGGGYTF. The CDR3 nucleotides are TGCAGCGTTGGCGGGGTGGGACAGGGAGGCGGCTACACCTTC. The whole variable domain, filled in from reference TRBV29-1 and TRBJ1-2, reads SAVISQKPSRDICQRGTSLTIQCQVDSQVTMMFWYRQQPGQSLTLIATANQGSEATYESGFVIDKFPISRPNLTFSTLTVSNMSPEDSSIYLCSVGGVGQGGGYTFGSGTRLTVV.

This rearrangement joins TRBV20-1 to TRBJ2-1, with 11 bases identical to TRBD2. The CDR3 is 14 amino acids. Looked up from germline, CDR1 is DFQATT and CDR2 is SNEGSKA (reference sequence). V lost 3 bases, J lost 6 bases, and 4 bases stayed unmatched. CDR3 in DNA: TGCAGTGCTAGTAGCGGGAGGGCCTTCAATGAGCAGTTCTTC. It encodes CSASSGRAFNEQFF.

Ten or more counts support this clonotype. The J gene is TRBJ1-5, the V gene TRBV12-3 or TRBV12-4; 9 nucleotides agree with TRBD1. The CDR3 contains 15 residues. The junction had 10 bases not matched to a gene; V was cut back by 6 bases and J by 7 bases. The CDR3 DNA sequence: TGTGCCAGCAGGGGGACAGGGCATATAGGACAGCCCCAGCATTTT. This sequence encodes CASRGTGHIGQPQHF.

The table lists this clonotype with many counts. V usage is TRBV6-1 and J usage is TRBJ2-7; 7 bases agree with TRBD2. From germline, CDR1 is MNHNS and CDR2 SASEGT. The V and J ends lost 4 bases and 4 bases, in that order; junction bases with no gene match: 7. The CDR3 spans 14 residues. As DNA, the CDR3 is TGTGCCAGCAGTGGTCGGGAGGTGTCTTACGAGCAGTACTTC. Translation gives CASSGREVSYEQYF.

This clonotype was recorded a few times. This chain connects TRBV18 to TRBJ1-2, with 9 bases identical to TRBD1. The V segment lost 2 bases and the J segment 10 bases; nucleotides outside the gene matches: 17. The V gene's germline CDR1 is KGHSH and CDR2 LQKENI. There are 17 residues in the CDR3. DNA of the CDR3: TGTGCCAGCTCACCAACCGGGACAGGGCAATCCCTCTCTTTCTACACCTTC. Its protein is CASSPTGTGQSLSFYTF.